These T cell receptor beta chains were read from a single sample in a study of blood T cell repertoires in COVID-19. Here immunoSEQ multiplex PCR was the method, and the copy in TCRdb shows in-frame clones only, minus some. The sample shows more than 300,000 clones, roughly 91% of them seen only once. Sample: peripheral blood. The receptors were gathered from a woman in her thirties with COVID-19, enrolled during active disease. Both conserved end residues are part of each CDR3. D genes are given only for firm matches. Only part of the rows carry a size: once, few, many, or a class if the clone is expanded.

TRBD2,TRBV2,15,TRBJ2-1,.,CASSLERGALDEQFF,TGTGCGTCGTCTCTTGAGCGGGGGGCCCTGGATGAGCAGTTCTTC
.,TRBV10-3,17,TRBJ1-3,.,CAISESVGRSSGNTIYF,TGTGCCATCAGTGAGTCAGTTGGGAGATCCTCTGGAAACACCATATATTTT
TRBD2,TRBV5-1,15,TRBJ2-1,.,CASGLGLAGGNEQFF,TGCGCCAGCGGACTAGGACTAGCGGGGGGCAATGAGCAGTTCTTC
.,TRBV4-1,14,TRBJ2-5,.,CASSQGTPQETQYF,TGCGCCAGCAGCCAAGGGACACCTCAAGAGACCCAGTACTTC
TRBD1,TRBV7-9,16,TRBJ1-1,.,CASSLGSTGRNTEAFF,TGTGCCAGCAGCTTAGGGTCGACAGGGAGGAACACTGAAGCTTTCTTT
TRBD2,TRBV6-4,15,TRBJ2-1,once,CASSDAASGGDEQFF,TGTGCCAGCAGTGACGCGGCTAGCGGGGGGGATGAGCAGTTCTTC
.,TRBV2,13,TRBJ2-3,.,CASSEATSATQYF,TGTGCCAGCAGTGAAGCAACCAGCGCTACGCAGTATTTT
.,TRBV13,15,TRBJ1-1,.,CASSSQEGFDTEAFF,TGTGCCAGCAGCTCTCAAGAGGGTTTTGACACTGAAGCTTTCTTT
.,TRBV18,18,TRBJ2-6,.,CASSPRRQANSGANVLTF,TGTGCCAGCTCACCACGACGACAGGCTAACTCTGGGGCCAACGTCCTGACTTTC
.,TRBV3-1/TRBV3-2,16,TRBJ1-6,few,CASSLETRDYNSPLHF,TGTGCCAGCAGCCTCGAAACACGGGACTATAATTCACCCCTCCACTTT
TRBD1,TRBV9,15,TRBJ1-1,once,CASSVGTGTGTEAFF,TGTGCCAGCAGCGTAGGGACAGGGACGGGCACTGAAGCTTTCTTT
.,TRBV19,13,TRBJ1-5,.,CASSTNRVQPQHF,TGTGCCAGTAGTACGAACAGGGTTCAGCCCCAGCATTTT
.,TRBV7-9,13,TRBJ1-5,.,CASSWGGNQPQHF,TGTGCCAGCAGCTGGGGAGGCAATCAGCCCCAGCATTTT
.,TRBV6-5,15,TRBJ1-2,once,CASTLGRGNSYGYTF,TGTGCCAGCACCCTTGGACGGGGAAATTCCTATGGCTACACCTTC
TRBD1,TRBV19,15,TRBJ1-2,.,CASSVGQGVNYGYTF,TGTGCCAGTAGTGTCGGACAGGGGGTAAACTATGGCTACACCTTC
TRBD1,TRBV30,15,TRBJ1-2,.,CAWSVFRQGEGGYTF,TGTGCCTGGAGTGTATTTCGGCAGGGGGAAGGTGGCTACACCTTC
TRBD1,TRBV6-5,16,TRBJ1-1,.,CASSYGARGVTAEAFF,TGTGCCAGCAGTTACGGCGCCAGGGGGGTCACCGCTGAAGCTTTCTTT
.,TRBV6-1,16,TRBJ2-7,.,CASSEARGSLTYEQYF,TGTGCCAGCAGTGAAGCACGGGGGTCCCTAACCTACGAGCAGTACTTC
TRBD1,TRBV4-2,15,TRBJ1-1,.,CASSQPGTGRAEAFF,TGTGCCAGCAGCCAACCCGGGACAGGGCGGGCTGAAGCTTTCTTT
.,TRBV15,14,TRBJ1-2,.,CATGQKGTYYGYTF,TGTGCCACCGGCCAGAAGGGGACATACTATGGCTACACCTTC
.,TRBV7-9,13,TRBJ1-2,.,CASSTGSYYGYTF,TGTGCCAGCAGCACAGGGTCATACTATGGCTACACCTTC
TRBD1,TRBV28,17,TRBJ1-5,.,CASRGTGLATSNQPQHF,TGTGCCAGCAGAGGGACAGGCCTCGCTACCAGCAATCAGCCCCAGCATTTT